This TCR beta chain was identified in a study of blood T cells in healthy people across ages. This CDR3 has 13 amino acids. Germline CDR1 is LGHNA and CDR2 is YNFKEQ. The V and J ends lost 1 base and 6 bases, in that order; junction bases with no gene match: 1. A second about 6 to 12 cycle PCR used barcoded and J-beta primers. TCRdb passed the 5' RACE reads through MiXCR, listing each CDR3 protein once. The table includes 1 million to 1.2 million distinct CDR3 sequences, under 40% detected once. There are many counts of this clonotype. The source is a man aged 18 to 29 in good health. The gene calls are TRBV4-2 and TRBJ1-2, with 8 bases fitting TRBD1. Sequenced sample: blood. The CDR3 bases are TGTGCCAGCAGCCAAGCAGGGGGCAATGGCTACACCTTC. It encodes CASSQAGGNGYTF.